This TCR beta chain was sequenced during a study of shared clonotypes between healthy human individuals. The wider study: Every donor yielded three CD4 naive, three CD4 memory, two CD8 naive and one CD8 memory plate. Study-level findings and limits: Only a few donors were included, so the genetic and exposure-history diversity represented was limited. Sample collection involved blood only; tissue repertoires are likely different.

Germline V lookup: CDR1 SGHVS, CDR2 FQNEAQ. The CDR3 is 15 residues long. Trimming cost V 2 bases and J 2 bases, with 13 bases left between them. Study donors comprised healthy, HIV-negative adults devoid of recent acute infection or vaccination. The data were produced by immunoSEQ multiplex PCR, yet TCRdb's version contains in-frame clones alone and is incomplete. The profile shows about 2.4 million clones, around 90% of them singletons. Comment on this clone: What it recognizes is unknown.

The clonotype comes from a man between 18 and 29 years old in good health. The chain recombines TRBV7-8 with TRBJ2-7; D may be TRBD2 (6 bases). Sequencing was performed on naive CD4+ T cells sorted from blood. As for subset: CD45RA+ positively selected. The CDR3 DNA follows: TGTGCCAGCAGCTTAAAGGGACTGACGCCCTACGAGCAGTACTTC. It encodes CASSLKGLTPYEQYF.